This TCR beta chain appears in the sequencing data of a study of Graves' ophthalmopathy and Graves' hyperthyroidism. In this sample, this clonotype turned up many times. Its antigen remains unidentified. The V and J ends lost 2 bases and 3 bases respectively, with 11 bases between them. CDR3 length: 14 amino acids. Findings and limits, study-wide: Blood also harbored most expanded thyroid clonotypes above 0.001 frequency. A 13-signature model separated ophthalmopathy from stable hyperthyroidism, roughly 86% sensitivity, just over 80% specificity.

RNA transcripts yielded amplified TCR beta CDR3 regions. HTBI primers were used in a first-round RT-PCR, which preceded a second-round multiplex PCR. TCRdb processed the multiplex PCR reads anew with MiXCR; each CDR3 protein has one entry. This sample has approximately 210,000 distinct CDR3 sequences, with around a fifth found just once. V and J are TRBV12-3 or TRBV12-4 and TRBJ2-7; D unresolved. Specimen: peripheral blood. The sequence was collected from a woman aged 45-65 years with Graves' ophthalmopathy. The CDR3 loop is CASSLLGSLYEQYF. CDR3 in DNA: TGTGCCAGCAGTTTATTAGGCAGTCTCTACGAGCAGTACTTC.